The 12 T cell receptor beta chains below come from one sample, sequenced in a study of OX40 agonist ivuxolimab in advanced cancers. Libraries were prepared by immunoSEQ multiplex PCR; TCRdb keeps only in-frame clonotypes and omits some of them. The table has tens of thousands of clones, 80% to 90% seen once. Specimen: CD4+ or CD8+ T cells sorted from blood, collected in a trial of the OX40 agonist ivuxolimab. Every receptor here comes from an adult with an advanced solid tumor such as melanoma, head and neck, liver or kidney cancer.

This chain connects TRBV6-4 to TRBJ2-2, with 7 nucleotides matching TRBD1. The length of the CDR3 is 18 residues. The germline CDR1 and CDR2 sequences are MRHNA and SNTAGT. Trimming removed 5 bases from V and 0 bases from J; junction bases left unmatched: 12. CDR3 in DNA: TGTGCCAGCAGTCCAAAAAGACAGGGATCAGCGAACACCGGGGAGCTGTTTTTT. This gives the protein CASSPKRQGSANTGELFF.

The J gene is TRBJ2-2, the V gene TRBV7-9, with TRBD1 as a possible D gene (6 bases). Germline CDR1 SEHNR, CDR2 FQNEAQ (reference sequence). The CDR3 totals 12 residues. CDR3 region: CGPSGASGELFF. For the CDR3, the DNA is TGTGGCCCGTCAGGGGCTAGCGGGGAGCTGTTTTTT.

This chain links TRBV10-3 with TRBJ2-1; the match to TRBD2 covers 9 bases. Unmatched junction bases numbered 10, after V lost 8 bases and J lost 8 bases. CDR3 length equals 14 residues. The germline V gene encodes CDR1 ENHRY and CDR2 SYGVKD. The CDR3 DNA follows: TGTGCCATCGGACCGGGACTAGCCCTCGATGAGCAGTTCTTC. Translating gives CAIGPGLALDEQFF.

The genes are TRBV14 and TRBJ2-7, with 11 positions matching TRBD2. Germline lookup yields CDR1 SGHDN and CDR2 FVKESK. V trimming: 2 bases; J trimming: 3 bases; junction bases outside the gene matches: 0. The CDR3 extends over 14 amino acids. DNA of the CDR3: TGTGCCAGCAGCCAACTAGCGGGAGGCTACGAGCAGTACTTC. This codes for CASSQLAGGYEQYF.

The chain recombines TRBV30 with TRBJ2-7; 7 positions match TRBD2. The V gene end was trimmed by 2 bases and the J gene end by 13 bases; junction bases not matched to a gene: 8. The germline CDR1 and CDR2 sequences are GTSNPN and SVGIG (reference sequence). The CDR3 has 11 amino acids. CDR3 in amino acids: CAWSWRREFYF. CDR3 DNA: TGTGCCTGGAGTTGGAGGCGGGAGTTTTACTTC.

This sequence joins TRBV11-2 and TRBJ2-7; D is ambiguous. The V gene's germline CDR1 is SGHAT and CDR2 FQNNGV. Trimming cost V 3 bases and J 0 bases, with 6 bases left between them. CDR3 length: 13 amino acids. The CDR3 sequence is CASSFFASYEQYF. The CDR3 DNA reads TGTGCCAGCAGCTTCTTCGCCTCCTACGAGCAGTACTTC.

About this clone: This specimen includes other DNA sequences encoding the same CDR3. CDR3 bases: TGTGCCAGCTCACCATCATCTGGAAACACCATATATTTT. Protein sequence: CASSPSSGNTIYF. V gene TRBV18 combines with J gene TRBJ1-3, with D unresolved. CDR1 and CDR2 (germline): KGHSH, LQKENI. The V end lost 2 bases, the J end lost 1 base, and 3 bases lay between the germline ends. This CDR3 region has 13 residues.

The rearrangement links TRBV29-1 to TRBJ2-1; D might be TRBD2 (6 bases). The CDR3 loop spans 12 amino acids. Germline V gene sequence: CDR1 SQVTM, CDR2 ANQGSEA. V was clipped by 7 bases and J by 7 bases, with 14 bases between them. CDR3 sequence (DNA): TGCAGCGCAGGGCAAGGGAGGAATGAGCAGTTCTTC. This gives the protein CSAGQGRNEQFF.

The genes are TRBV30 and TRBJ2-5, with TRBD2 matching 13 bases. CDR3 size: 15 residues. Trimming took 5 bases from V and 5 from J; bases not matched to a gene: 8. Germline CDR1 and CDR2: GTSNPN and SVGIG (reference sequence). In DNA, the CDR3 is TGTGCCTGGCAATCGACTAGCGGGAGGTGGGAGACCCAGTACTTC. It encodes CAWQSTSGRWETQYF.

V is TRBV4-2 and J is TRBJ2-7; D remains unclear. Trimming took 0 bases from V and 0 from J, leaving 12 bases between them. In germline, CDR1 is LGHNA, CDR2 YNFKEQ. CDR3 length: 16 residues. For the CDR3, the DNA is TGTGCCAGCAGCCAAGATTTCCAGTTGGTCTCCTACGAGCAGTACTTC. Its translation is CASSQDFQLVSYEQYF.

This clone has just one count. The chain couples TRBV11-2 to TRBJ2-3, with a tentative D call TRBD1 (6 bases). This CDR3 is 16 amino acids long. Trimming removed 6 bases at V and 5 bases at J, with 21 bases between. The V gene's germline CDR1 is SGHAT and CDR2 FQNNGV. CDR3 in DNA: TGTGCCAGCAGTTTCTCGTTTAGCCTACAGGGAGATACGCAGTATTTT. Its translation: CASSFSFSLQGDTQYF.

V and J are TRBV6-1 and TRBJ2-7, with 8 nucleotides matching TRBD2. This CDR3 has 14 amino acids. Germline V CDR1 and CDR2: MNHNS, SASEGT. V was pared by 7 bases and J by 6 bases, with 11 bases of the junction left unmatched. CDR3: CASTPSAGVGEQYF. In nucleotides, the CDR3 is TGTGCCAGCACCCCATCAGCGGGAGTCGGCGAGCAGTACTTC.